This T cell receptor beta chain is from a study of blood T cells in healthy people across ages. CDR3 size: 13 residues. V lost 5 bases and J lost 8, with 15 bases in between. General study results and limits: Possibly, changes in expanded clonotypes were confounded because donor CMV status was unknown.

There are a few counts of this clonotype. The target antigen is unknown. Each donor's blood draw was roughly 10 milliliters of peripheral blood. With each sample, at least 6 micrograms of total RNA were extracted. Alongside a J-beta primer mix, a sample-barcoded 5' primer served in a second PCR lasting roughly 7 to 11 cycles. TCRdb reprocessed the 5' RACE reads via MiXCR and lists one record per CDR3 protein. In the table there are roughly 2 million distinct CDR3 sequences, about 49% of which are singletons. The rearrangement links TRBV12-3 or TRBV12-4 to TRBJ1-2; D is unresolved. The TCR sequence derives from a woman aged 40 to 50 in good health. Sequences were obtained from blood. In DNA form, the CDR3 reads TGTGCCAGCAGTGTCCGGCTGATGGGGGGCTACACCTTC. Translating gives CASSVRLMGGYTF.